One sample yielded the 32 T cell receptor beta chains listed below, sequenced in a study of OX40 agonist ivuxolimab in advanced cancers. TCRdb's copy holds only in-frame clones and misses some; the assay was immunoSEQ multiplex PCR. Here the sample spans 60,000 or so clones, around 92% being singletons. Sample: CD4+ or CD8+ T cells sorted from blood, taken in a trial of the OX40 agonist ivuxolimab. The receptors shown here come from an adult with an advanced solid tumor such as melanoma, head and neck, liver or kidney cancer.

The chain joins TRBV9 to TRBJ1-5; weak D call: TRBD1 (6 bases). Germline V gives CDR1 SGDLS, CDR2 YYNGEE. This CDR3 has 15 residues. The V and J ends lost 4 bases and 6 bases respectively, with 17 bases between them. DNA for the CDR3: TGTGCCAGCAGCACCTACAGGGACGTGGGTCAGCCCCAGCATTTT. This codes for CASSTYRDVGQPQHF.

This chain links TRBV29-1 with TRBJ2-5; D is uncertain. The CDR3 consists of 14 residues. The V and J ends lost 0 bases and 5 bases respectively, with 13 bases between them. Germline loops: CDR1 SQVTM, CDR2 ANQGSEA. The CDR3 nucleotides are TGCAGCGTTGAAGATCTATTAGCAGCTGAGACCCAGTACTTC. Protein product: CSVEDLLAAETQYF. The entire variable domain, with the rest obtained from reference TRBV29-1 and TRBJ2-5, is as follows: SAVISQKPSRDICQRGTSLTIQCQVDSQVTMMFWYRQQPGQSLTLIATANQGSEATYESGFVIDKFPISRPNLTFSTLTVSNMSPEDSSIYLCSVEDLLAAETQYFGPGTRLLVL.

The chain combines TRBV27 with TRBJ2-1; D remains unclear. This CDR3 spans 15 amino acids. From germline, CDR1 is MNHEY and CDR2 SMNVEV (reference sequence). V was clipped by 4 bases and J by 6 bases, with 16 bases between them. CDR3 region: CASSYLQIGLNEQFF. As DNA, the CDR3 is TGTGCCAGCAGTTATCTTCAAATTGGTCTCAATGAGCAGTTCTTC.

This clone was seen once. V and J are TRBV6-1 and TRBJ2-1; 8 bases are shared with TRBD1. The trim removed 0 bases at V and 10 bases at J, leaving 5 bases unmatched. CDR1 and CDR2 from the germline V gene are MNHNS and SASEGT. The CDR3 loop spans 14 amino acids. CDR3 nucleotides: TGTGCCAGCAGTGAAGCTCCAGGGGGCGGCGAGCAGTTCTTC. Its protein is CASSEAPGGGEQFF.

The chain recombines TRBV15 with TRBJ2-3; D is ambiguous. The CDR3 contains 12 residues. The germline gives CDR1 LNHNV, CDR2 YYDKDF (reference sequence). Trimming took off 0 bases at V and 5 bases at J, with 3 bases between the two ends. CDR3 protein: CATSRELDTQYF. DNA of the CDR3: TGTGCCACCAGCAGAGAATTAGATACGCAGTATTTT.

The chain joins TRBV27 to TRBJ2-5, with no clear D. The CDR3 is made up of 12 amino acids. V was pared by 4 bases and J by 7 bases, with 10 bases between. Germline V lookup: CDR1 MNHEY, CDR2 SMNVEV (reference sequence). CDR3 nucleotides: TGTGCCAGCAGTTACCGCTATGGGACCCAGTACTTC. It is translated as CASSYRYGTQYF.

V and J are TRBV11-2 and TRBJ1-2; D remains unclear. Germline V gives CDR1 SGHAT, CDR2 FQNNGV. Trimming pared 7 bases from V and 4 bases from J, leaving 10 bases between. CDR3 length: 12 residues. CDR3 nucleotide sequence: TGTGCCAGCACGGGAGGAACCTATGGCTACACCTTC. Encoded protein: CASTGGTYGYTF.

This clone appeared once. The chain combines TRBV2 with TRBJ1-5; D perhaps matches TRBD1 (6 bases). The CDR3 has 16 residues. Looked up from germline, CDR1 is SNHLY and CDR2 is FYNNEI. V dropped 7 bases and J dropped 4 bases, with 20 bases sitting between them. CDR3 in DNA: TGTGCCAGCACTCGACAGGAAAGTGACTCAAATCAGCCCCAGCATTTT. Translation gives CASTRQESDSNQPQHF.

V gene TRBV4-1 combines with J gene TRBJ1-5, with unresolved D. Trimming cost V 1 base and J 6 bases, with 10 bases left between them. CDR3 length: 14 residues. The germline V gene has CDR1 MGHRA and CDR2 YSYEKL. This CDR3 is CASSQVGPFQPQHF. The CDR3 DNA reads as TGCGCCAGCAGCCAAGTGGGCCCATTTCAGCCCCAGCATTTT.

This chain links TRBV28 with TRBJ1-1; 10 bases are a match to TRBD1. This CDR3 spans 16 amino acids. The germline V gene has CDR1 MDHEN and CDR2 SYDVKM. After removal of 7 bases from V and 3 bases from J, the junction contained 11 bases not matched to a gene. The CDR3 coding sequence is TGTGCCAGCACCACGGGACCGGGACAGGGGTACACTGAAGCTTTCTTT. Translation: CASTTGPGQGYTEAFF.

The table lists this clone with a few counts. The gene calls are TRBV4-2 and TRBJ1-2; the D is unclear. Trimming pared 0 bases from V and 8 bases from J, leaving 4 bases between. The CDR3 extends over 11 amino acids. The germline CDR1 and CDR2 sequences are LGHNA and YNFKEQ. The CDR3 coding sequence is TGTGCCAGCAGCCAAGATACGGGCTACACCTTC. It yields the protein CASSQDTGYTF.

V gene TRBV15 combines with J gene TRBJ2-2; D is unresolved. Germline V gene sequence: CDR1 LNHNV, CDR2 YYDKDF (reference sequence). V dropped 1 base and J dropped 0 bases, with 9 bases sitting between them. The CDR3 contains 16 residues. The DNA for the CDR3 is TGTGCCACCAGCAGAGTTCAGTACGCGAACACCGGGGAGCTGTTTTTT. As protein: CATSRVQYANTGELFF. Filled out from reference TRBV15 and TRBJ2-2, the complete variable domain reads DAMVIQNPRYQVTQFGKPVTLSCSQTLNHNVMYWYQQKSSQAPKLLFHYYDKDFNNEADTPDNFQSRRPNTSFCFLDIRSPGLGDTAMYLCATSRVQYANTGELFFGEGSRLTVL.

The chain combines TRBV6-6 with TRBJ2-3; the match to TRBD1 covers 9 bases. This CDR3 is 14 amino acids long. With 6 bases clipped from V and 6 bases from J, the junction kept 7 bases outside the gene matches. The germline V gene has CDR1 MNHNY and CDR2 SVGAGI (reference sequence). The CDR3 bases are TGTGCCAGCAGACACAGGGGGCAAGTGGATACGCAGTATTTT. This sequence encodes CASRHRGQVDTQYF.

The chain carries TRBV28 and TRBJ1-2; D is ambiguous. Trimming removed 4 bases at V and 4 bases at J, with 16 bases between. CDR3 size: 15 residues. Germline loops: CDR1 MDHEN, CDR2 SYDVKM. CDR3 amino acids: CASSWAPTPAYGYTF. For the CDR3, the DNA is TGTGCCAGCAGTTGGGCCCCGACACCCGCCTATGGCTACACCTTC.

The J gene is TRBJ2-1, the V gene TRBV10-3; 13 bases fit TRBD2. J lost 2 bases, V lost 2 bases, and 15 bases had no gene match. The CDR3 contains 21 residues. The germline V gene has CDR1 ENHRY and CDR2 SYGVKD. The CDR3 nucleotides are TGTGCCATCAGTGAGCCATCCTGGGGGACTAGCGGGGAAGGACCCTACAATGAGCAGTTCTTC. Protein product: CAISEPSWGTSGEGPYNEQFF.

Concerning this clone: The identical CDR3 is also encoded by other nucleotide sequences in the sample. This chain joins TRBV6-5 and TRBJ1-2; D not resolved. V gave up 0 bases and J gave up 4 bases, with 6 bases separating them. This CDR3 contains 13 residues. CDR1 MNHEY and CDR2 SVGAGI come from the germline V gene. The CDR3 DNA reads TGTGCCAGCAGTTACTCAGGAAGCTATGGCTACACCTTC. This sequence encodes CASSYSGSYGYTF.

V and J are TRBV28 and TRBJ2-7; 7 bases fit TRBD1. CDR1 is MDHEN, CDR2 SYDVKM, per germline. This CDR3 has 14 residues. Trimming took 4 bases from V and 5 from J; bases not matched to a gene: 8. The CDR3 nucleotides are TGTGCCAGCAGTTCTCAGACAGGGAACGACGAGCAGTACTTC. Protein sequence: CASSSQTGNDEQYF.

This clone has a single count. The CDR3 coding sequence is TGTGCCAGCAGGTACTCAGGGCAGCCCCAGCATTTT. It specifies CASRYSGQPQHF. This chain uses TRBV28 with TRBJ1-5; TRBD1 might be the D (5 bases). The CDR3 runs to 12 residues. The germline V gene encodes CDR1 MDHEN and CDR2 SYDVKM. Trimming shortened V by 6 bases and J by 7 bases, and 10 bases separated the two germline ends.

The chain employs TRBV4-1 and TRBJ1-3; D is unresolved. The CDR3 runs 15 residues. V lost 0 bases, J lost 0 bases, and 6 bases lay in between. In germline, CDR1 is MGHRA, CDR2 YSYEKL. The CDR3 spells CASSQDTNSGNTIYF. CDR3 coding DNA: TGCGCCAGCAGCCAAGATACTAACTCTGGAAACACCATATATTTT.

The rearrangement joins TRBV15 to TRBJ1-5; 8 nucleotides align to TRBD1. V lost 3 bases and J lost 7; bases outside the gene matches: 20. The germline V gene has CDR1 LNHNV and CDR2 YYDKDF (reference sequence). The CDR3 covers 19 residues. As DNA, the CDR3 is TGTGCCACCAGCAGCTCACTGGGACAGGCCCTTTTCCTTCGACAGCCCCAGCATTTT. Amino acids: CATSSSLGQALFLRQPQHF.

The genes are TRBV5-4 and TRBJ1-5; D perhaps matches TRBD1 (6 bases). Germline CDR1 is SGHNT and CDR2 is YYREEE (reference sequence). The CDR3 is 13 residues long. Trimming cost V 0 bases and J 6 bases, with 7 bases left between them. CDR3 sequence reads: CASSLEGGQPQHF. The DNA for the CDR3 is TGTGCCAGCAGCTTGGAGGGGGGTCAGCCCCAGCATTTT.

This chain links TRBV9 with TRBJ1-2; TRBD1 aligns across 7 bases. Germline values: CDR1 SGDLS, CDR2 YYNGEE. J gave up 4 bases and V 3 bases, and 9 bases lay outside the gene matches. This CDR3 spans 15 amino acids. The CDR3 protein is CASSATGTAFYGYTF. CDR3 DNA: TGTGCCAGCAGCGCGACCGGGACAGCCTTCTATGGCTACACCTTC.

V and J are TRBV6-5 and TRBJ1-3, with unresolved D. Between the trimmed V and J ends, which lost 0 bases and 0 bases, there was a span of 9 bases. This CDR3 spans 16 amino acids. Germline-derived CDR1 and CDR2 are MNHEY and SVGAGI. CDR3 loop: CASSYSILDSGNTIYF. As DNA, the CDR3 is TGTGCCAGCAGTTACTCGATCTTGGACTCTGGAAACACCATATATTTT.

The rearrangement joins TRBV7-2 to TRBJ1-5; TRBD1 is a possible D gene (6 bases). The CDR3 extends over 15 amino acids. The germline gives CDR1 SGHTA, CDR2 FQGNSA. V lost 5 bases to trimming and J lost 2 bases, with 13 bases between them. DNA of the CDR3: TGTGCCAGCAGCGCCTGGGGGCTTGGCAATCAGCCCCAGCATTTT. It is translated as CASSAWGLGNQPQHF. The whole variable domain, filled in from reference TRBV7-2 and TRBJ1-5, reads GAGVSQSPSNKVTEKGKDVELRCDPISGHTALYWYRQSLGQGLEFLIYFQGNSAPDKSGLPSDRFSAERTGGSVSTLTIQRTQQEDSAVYLCASSAWGLGNQPQHFGDGTRLSIL.

The chain recombines TRBV7-2 with TRBJ2-1; 8 positions agree with TRBD1. The germline CDR1 and CDR2 sequences are SGHTA and FQGNSA. Unmatched junction bases numbered 10, after V lost 5 bases and J lost 7 bases. The CDR3 is made up of 15 amino acids. CDR3 amino acids: CASSNGAGGFNEQFF. The CDR3 coding sequence is TGTGCCAGCAGCAATGGGGCAGGGGGCTTTAATGAGCAGTTCTTC.

The gene calls are TRBV11-1 and TRBJ2-1; no clear D gene. Germline V gives CDR1 SGHAT, CDR2 FQDESV (reference sequence). V lost 2 bases to trimming and J lost 5 bases, with 7 bases between them. CDR3 length: 13 amino acids. The CDR3 spells CASSLYDDNEQFF. Here the CDR3 DNA reads TGTGCCAGCAGCTTATATGATGACAATGAGCAGTTCTTC.

The rearrangement uses TRBV4-1 and TRBJ2-3; D not certain. CDR1 MGHRA and CDR2 YSYEKL come from the germline V gene. The CDR3 is 15 residues long. Trimming took 2 bases from V and 2 from J, leaving 11 bases between them. In nucleotides, the CDR3 is TGCGCCAGCAGCCAACTATACAGTTCCACAGATACGCAGTATTTT. It encodes CASSQLYSSTDTQYF.

The V gene is TRBV11-2, the J gene TRBJ1-2; D is perhaps TRBD1 (5 bases). The CDR3 covers 14 residues. The V and J ends lost 4 bases and 4 bases respectively, with 13 bases between them. Per germline, CDR1 SGHAT and CDR2 FQNNGV. The CDR3 loop reads CASSYIDSFYGYTF. The CDR3 DNA reads as TGTGCCAGCAGCTATATAGACAGCTTCTATGGCTACACCTTC.

The chain links TRBV4-2 to TRBJ1-5; 8 bases are a match to TRBD1. CDR3 length: 15 residues. V lost 1 base to trimming and J lost 7 bases; unmatched junction nucleotides: 6. Germline V lookup: CDR1 LGHNA, CDR2 YNFKEQ. The CDR3 DNA is TGTGCCAGCAGCCAAGTAGACAGGGGAGGCCAGCCCCAGCATTTT. Its protein product is CASSQVDRGGQPQHF.

This clone was observed a handful of times. The V gene is TRBV2, the J gene TRBJ1-5; D call uncertain. The length of the CDR3 is 13 residues. CDR1 SNHLY and CDR2 FYNNEI come from the germline V gene. Trimming cost V 0 bases and J 6 bases, with 6 bases left between them. Here the CDR3 reads CASSEARFQPQHF. The CDR3 coding sequence is TGTGCCAGCAGTGAAGCCCGGTTTCAGCCCCAGCATTTT.

The J gene is TRBJ2-1, the V gene TRBV19; D possibly corresponds to TRBD2 (6 bases). Germline V CDR1 and CDR2: LNHDA, SQIVND (reference sequence). The V end was cut by 4 bases, the J end by 1 base, with 14 bases between. This CDR3 has 16 residues. CDR3 sequence: CASSSSLEGSYNEQFF. CDR3 sequence (DNA): TGTGCCAGTAGTAGTAGCTTGGAGGGATCCTACAATGAGCAGTTCTTC. Drawing the rest from reference TRBV19 and TRBJ2-1, the complete variable domain is DGGITQSPKYLFRKEGQNVTLSCEQNLNHDAMYWYRQDPGQGLRLIYYSQIVNDFQKGDIAEGYSVSREKKESFPLTVTSAQKNPTAFYLCASSSSLEGSYNEQFFGPGTRLTVL.

Only one count was recorded for this clone. The CDR3 region has the DNA TGTGCCAGCAGCCACGACAGGGAGGTGAACACTGAAGCTTTCTTT. Protein sequence: CASSHDREVNTEAFF. The genes are TRBV4-2 and TRBJ1-1, with TRBD1 identical over 7 bases. The CDR3 covers 15 residues. The V gene end was trimmed by 3 bases and the J gene end by 0 bases; junction bases not matched to a gene: 4. From germline, CDR1 is LGHNA and CDR2 YNFKEQ.